These 17 T cell receptor beta chains were sequenced from one sample in a study of Ad26.COV2.S vaccination and SARS-CoV-2 variants. Assay used: immunoSEQ multiplex PCR; TCRdb lists only in-frame clones, some missing. The sample consists of roughly 380,000 clones, 92% of them appearing once. The sample was peripheral blood, taken after recovery from COVID-19. These receptors were collected from a human donor who had recovered from COVID-19.

This clone was detected once. V is TRBV6-5 and J is TRBJ1-2, with 7 bases aligning to TRBD1. This CDR3 contains 16 residues. Trimming took 3 bases from V and 6 from J; bases not matched to a gene: 13. Germline lookup yields CDR1 MNHEY and CDR2 SVGAGI. CDR3 region: CASSYNTGARVNGYTF. DNA of the CDR3: TGTGCCAGCAGTTATAACACAGGGGCCCGAGTGAATGGCTACACCTTC.

The CDR3 DNA is TGTGCCAGCAGTAACAGTGGGAACTATGGCTACACCTTC. Translated, it gives CASSNSGNYGYTF. The chain joins TRBV6-5 to TRBJ1-2, with D uncertain. CDR1 MNHEY and CDR2 SVGAGI come from the germline V gene. The V and J ends lost 5 bases and 2 bases respectively, with 9 bases between them. The CDR3 is made up of 13 amino acids.

V gene TRBV6-6 combines with J gene TRBJ2-7; the D is unclear. Germline V gives CDR1 MNHNY, CDR2 SVGAGI (reference sequence). The CDR3 has 14 amino acids. With 6 bases removed from V and 5 bases from J, the gap between germline ends came to 17 bases. CDR3 region: CASRYRTTGNEQYF. The CDR3 bases are TGTGCCAGCAGATACCGGACCACCGGAAACGAGCAGTACTTC.

This chain uses TRBV11-2 with TRBJ2-5; 10 bases agree with TRBD2. Germline V CDR1 and CDR2: SGHAT, FQNNGV. The CDR3 has 17 residues. The ends lost 1 base at V and 5 bases at J; junction bases unmatched: 10. Written as DNA, the CDR3 is TGTGCCAGCAGCTTAGGGCCGAATAGCGGGGGGTCGGAGACCCAGTACTTC. Translation: CASSLGPNSGGSETQYF.

The CDR3: CASGNRSINYGYTF. In nucleotides, the CDR3 is TGTGCCAGCGGGAACCGGTCCATTAACTATGGCTACACCTTC. The rearrangement links TRBV5-4 to TRBJ1-2; no clear D. This CDR3 has 14 amino acids. Germline loops: CDR1 SGHNT, CDR2 YYREEE (reference sequence). Trimming removed 7 bases at V and 1 base at J, with 14 bases between.

The V gene is TRBV15, the J gene TRBJ1-6; 10 bases map to TRBD1. Losses at the gene ends were 5 bases for V and 11 bases for J; bases not matched to a gene: 9. The CDR3 sequence is 15 residues long. In germline, CDR1 is LNHNV, CDR2 YYDKDF (reference sequence). The CDR3 DNA sequence: TGTGCCACCAGCCTCCGGGGACAGGGGAGAACACCCCTCCACTTT. This encodes CATSLRGQGRTPLHF. Looking up the rest from reference TRBV15 and TRBJ1-6 gives the full variable domain: DAMVIQNPRYQVTQFGKPVTLSCSQTLNHNVMYWYQQKSSQAPKLLFHYYDKDFNNEADTPDNFQSRRPNTSFCFLDIRSPGLGDTAMYLCATSLRGQGRTPLHFGNGTRLTVT.

This chain connects TRBV11-3 to TRBJ2-7; 9 nucleotides agree with TRBD1. The CDR3 is made up of 14 amino acids. Germline V gene sequence: CDR1 SGHNT, CDR2 YENEEA. Germline trimming cut 3 bases from V and 6 bases from J; bases unmatched to any gene: 6. In nucleotides, the CDR3 is TGTGCCAGCAGCTTCCGGGACAGGGCGTCCGAGCAGTACTTC. The encoded protein is CASSFRDRASEQYF.

The chain links TRBV3-1 (or the pseudogene TRBV3-2) to TRBJ1-4; TRBD1 aligns across 9 bases. The J segment lost 6 bases and the V segment lost 6 bases, leaving 14 bases of the junction unmatched. CDR1 and CDR2 from the germline V gene are LGHDT and YNNKEL (reference sequence). The CDR3 sequence is 17 residues long. Here the CDR3 DNA reads TGTGCCAGCAGTCCTTACAGGGGGCAAGGAGTATATGAAAAACTGTTTTTT. This translates into CASSPYRGQGVYEKLFF.

This clone was seen a handful of times. This chain links TRBV27 with TRBJ1-1; tentatively, D is TRBD1 (5 bases). Trimming took off 2 bases at V and 0 bases at J, with 7 bases between the two ends. Germline V lookup: CDR1 MNHEY, CDR2 SMNVEV (reference sequence). The CDR3 has 14 amino acids. In DNA form, the CDR3 reads TGTGCCAGCAGTTTAGACAGCTTGAACACTGAAGCTTTCTTT. Translated: CASSLDSLNTEAFF.

J is TRBJ1-4 and V is TRBV10-3, with TRBD1 as a possible D gene (5 bases). CDR3 size: 15 residues. Germline V gene lookup returns CDR1 ENHRY and CDR2 SYGVKD. V dropped 6 bases and J dropped 8 bases, with 19 bases sitting between them. This chain's CDR3 is CAISEVAQASEKLFF. CDR3 coding DNA: TGTGCCATCAGCGAAGTCGCACAGGCCTCAGAAAAACTGTTTTTT.

This chain connects TRBV10-3 to TRBJ1-1; no reliable D call. The germline V and J ends were trimmed by 0 bases and 1 base, with 9 bases remaining between them. The CDR3 is made up of 15 amino acids. Germline CDR1 is ENHRY and CDR2 is SYGVKD. CDR3 protein: CAISESGPPNTEAFF. CDR3 nucleotides: TGTGCCATCAGTGAGTCCGGACCGCCGAACACTGAAGCTTTCTTT.

This clone has just one count. This chain connects TRBV18 to TRBJ2-7, with D unclear. CDR1 is KGHSH and CDR2 is LQKENI in the germline V gene. V lost 2 bases, J lost 1 base, and 9 bases lay in between. The CDR3 has 14 residues. CDR3 in amino acids: CASSPGPGSYEQYF. DNA of the CDR3: TGTGCCAGCTCACCAGGACCTGGGTCCTACGAGCAGTACTTC.

The chain is built from TRBV5-5 and TRBJ2-6; D gene unclear. V gave up 0 bases and J gave up 0 bases, with 4 bases separating them. There are 15 residues in the CDR3. Germline CDR1 and CDR2: SGHKS and YYEKEE (reference sequence). The CDR3 loop reads CASSLGLSGANVLTF. The CDR3 nucleotides read TGTGCCAGCAGCTTGGGACTCTCTGGGGCCAACGTCCTGACTTTC.

V gene TRBV24-1 combines with J gene TRBJ1-3; D uncertain. Deletions cut 0 bases from V and 1 base from J, with 12 bases between. The germline V gene has CDR1 KGHDR and CDR2 SFDVKD. The CDR3 totals 17 residues. CDR3 in amino acids: CATSDLFLLISGNTIYF. CDR3 DNA sequence: TGTGCCACCAGTGATTTGTTCCTTTTAATTTCTGGAAACACCATATATTTT.

The V and J genes are TRBV7-9 and TRBJ2-5; D call uncertain. Germline-derived CDR1 and CDR2 are SEHNR and FQNEAQ (reference sequence). V lost 5 bases to trimming and J lost 1 base, with 14 bases between them. The CDR3 is 15 amino acids. CDR3 nucleotides: TGTGCCAGCAGCCCGATGATGACTTTCCAAGAGACCCAGTACTTC. Encoded protein: CASSPMMTFQETQYF.

The chain carries TRBV2 and TRBJ1-1; D is ambiguous. CDR1 and CDR2 (germline): SNHLY, FYNNEI. The V end lost 5 bases, the J end lost 3 bases, and 10 bases lay between the germline ends. The CDR3 contains 13 residues. DNA for the CDR3: TGTGCCAGCAGTTTCAGACGCGACACTGAAGCTTTCTTT. Translation gives CASSFRRDTEAFF. Full variable domain (missing parts from reference TRBV2 and TRBJ1-1): EPEVTQTPSHQVTQMGQEVILRCVPISNHLYFYWYRQILGQKVEFLVSFYNNEISEKSEIFDDQFSVERPDGSNFTLKIRSTKLEDSAMYFCASSFRRDTEAFFGQGTRLTVV.

The chain has TRBV3-1 (or the pseudogene TRBV3-2) and TRBJ2-7; weak D call: TRBD1 (6 bases). The V gene's germline CDR1 is LGHDT and CDR2 YNNKEL (reference sequence). Trimming removed 5 bases at V and 3 bases at J, with 14 bases between. CDR3 length equals 14 residues. The CDR3 is CASSSRGRGYEQYF. CDR3 coding DNA: TGTGCCAGCAGCTCCCGGGGCAGGGGCTACGAGCAGTACTTC.